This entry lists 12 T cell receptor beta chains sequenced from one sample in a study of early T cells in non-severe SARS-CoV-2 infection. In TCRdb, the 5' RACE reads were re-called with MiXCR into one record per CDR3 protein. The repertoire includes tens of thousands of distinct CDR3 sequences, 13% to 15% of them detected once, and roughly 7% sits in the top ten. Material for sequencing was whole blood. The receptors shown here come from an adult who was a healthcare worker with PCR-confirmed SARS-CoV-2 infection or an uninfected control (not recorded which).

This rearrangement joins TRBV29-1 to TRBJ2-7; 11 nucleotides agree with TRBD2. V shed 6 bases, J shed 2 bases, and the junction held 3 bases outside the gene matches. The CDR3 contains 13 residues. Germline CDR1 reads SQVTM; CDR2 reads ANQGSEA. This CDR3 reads CSVGSGRAYEQYF. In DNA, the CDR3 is TGCAGCGTCGGTAGCGGGAGGGCCTACGAGCAGTACTTC.

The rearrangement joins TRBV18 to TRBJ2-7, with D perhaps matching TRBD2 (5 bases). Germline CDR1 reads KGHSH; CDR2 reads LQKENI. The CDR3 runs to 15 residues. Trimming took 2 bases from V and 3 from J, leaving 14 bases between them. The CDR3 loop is CASSPEGAYFYEQYF. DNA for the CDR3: TGTGCCAGCTCACCAGAGGGTGCCTATTTCTACGAGCAGTACTTC. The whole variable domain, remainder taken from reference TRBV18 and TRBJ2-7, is NAGVMQNPRHLVRRRGQEARLRCSPMKGHSHVYWYRQLPEEGLKFMVYLQKENIIDESGMPKERFSAEFPKEGPSILRIQQVVRGDSAAYFCASSPEGAYFYEQYFGPGTRLTVT.

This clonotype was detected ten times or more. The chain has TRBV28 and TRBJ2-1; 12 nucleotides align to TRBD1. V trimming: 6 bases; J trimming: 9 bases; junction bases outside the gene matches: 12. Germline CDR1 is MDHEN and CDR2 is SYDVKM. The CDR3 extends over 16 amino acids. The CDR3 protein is CASSPPPGQGASEQFF. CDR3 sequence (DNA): TGTGCCAGCAGCCCCCCCCCGGGACAGGGGGCTAGTGAGCAGTTCTTC.

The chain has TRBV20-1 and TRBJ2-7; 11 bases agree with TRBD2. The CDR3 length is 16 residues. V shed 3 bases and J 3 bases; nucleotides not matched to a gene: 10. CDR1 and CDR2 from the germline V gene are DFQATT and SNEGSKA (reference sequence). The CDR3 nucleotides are TGCAGTGCTAGGCCCCTCACTAGCGGGAGTAACTACGAGCAGTACTTC. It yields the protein CSARPLTSGSNYEQYF.

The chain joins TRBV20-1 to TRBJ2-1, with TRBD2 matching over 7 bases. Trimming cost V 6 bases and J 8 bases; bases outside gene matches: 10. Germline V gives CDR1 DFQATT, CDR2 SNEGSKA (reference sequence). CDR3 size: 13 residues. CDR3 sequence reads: CSARAGVSYEQFF. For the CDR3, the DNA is TGCAGTGCAAGGGCGGGAGTTTCGTATGAGCAGTTCTTC.

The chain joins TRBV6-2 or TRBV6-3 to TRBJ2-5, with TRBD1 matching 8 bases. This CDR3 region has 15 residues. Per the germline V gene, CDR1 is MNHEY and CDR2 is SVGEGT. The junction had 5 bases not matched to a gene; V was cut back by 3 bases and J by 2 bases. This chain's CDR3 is CASSYQGARQETQYF. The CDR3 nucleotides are TGTGCCAGCAGTTATCAGGGGGCTCGGCAAGAGACCCAGTACTTC.

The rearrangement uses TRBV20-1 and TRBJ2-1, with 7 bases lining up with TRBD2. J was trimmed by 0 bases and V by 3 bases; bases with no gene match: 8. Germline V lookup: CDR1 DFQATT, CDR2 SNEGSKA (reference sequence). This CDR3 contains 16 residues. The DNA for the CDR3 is TGCAGTGCTAGGGACGGGGAGCGGGGCTCCTACAATGAGCAGTTCTTC. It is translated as CSARDGERGSYNEQFF.

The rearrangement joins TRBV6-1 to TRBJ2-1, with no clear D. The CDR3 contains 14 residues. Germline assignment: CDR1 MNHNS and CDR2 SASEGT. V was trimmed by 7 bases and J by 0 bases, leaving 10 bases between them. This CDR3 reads CASKYGPSYNEQFF. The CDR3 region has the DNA TGTGCCAGCAAATACGGACCCTCCTACAATGAGCAGTTCTTC.

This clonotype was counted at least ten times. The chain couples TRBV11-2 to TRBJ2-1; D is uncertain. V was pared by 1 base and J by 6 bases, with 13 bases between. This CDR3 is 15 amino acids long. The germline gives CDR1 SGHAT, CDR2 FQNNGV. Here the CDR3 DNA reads TGTGCCAGCAGCTTAGTGGCAGGCTTCGGCAATGAGCAGTTCTTC. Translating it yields CASSLVAGFGNEQFF.

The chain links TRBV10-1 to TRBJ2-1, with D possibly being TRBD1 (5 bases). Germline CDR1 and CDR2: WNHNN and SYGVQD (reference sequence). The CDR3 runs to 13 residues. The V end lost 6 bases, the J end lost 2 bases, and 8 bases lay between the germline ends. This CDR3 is CASSSGPYNEQFF. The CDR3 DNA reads TGCGCCAGCAGCTCAGGGCCCTACAATGAGCAGTTCTTC.

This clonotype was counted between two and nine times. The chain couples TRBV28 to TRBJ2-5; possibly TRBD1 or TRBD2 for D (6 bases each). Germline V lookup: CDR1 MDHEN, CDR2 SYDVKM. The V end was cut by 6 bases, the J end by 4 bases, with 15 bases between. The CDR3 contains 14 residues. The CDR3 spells CASSPNGGRETQYF. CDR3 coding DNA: TGTGCCAGCAGCCCCAACGGGGGCCGAGAGACCCAGTACTTC.

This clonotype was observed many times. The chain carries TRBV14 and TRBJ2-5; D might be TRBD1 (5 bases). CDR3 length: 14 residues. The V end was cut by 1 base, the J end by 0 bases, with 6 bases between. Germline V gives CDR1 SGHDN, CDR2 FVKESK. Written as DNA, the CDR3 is TGTGCCAGCAGCCAAGGACAGTACCAAGAGACCCAGTACTTC. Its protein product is CASSQGQYQETQYF.